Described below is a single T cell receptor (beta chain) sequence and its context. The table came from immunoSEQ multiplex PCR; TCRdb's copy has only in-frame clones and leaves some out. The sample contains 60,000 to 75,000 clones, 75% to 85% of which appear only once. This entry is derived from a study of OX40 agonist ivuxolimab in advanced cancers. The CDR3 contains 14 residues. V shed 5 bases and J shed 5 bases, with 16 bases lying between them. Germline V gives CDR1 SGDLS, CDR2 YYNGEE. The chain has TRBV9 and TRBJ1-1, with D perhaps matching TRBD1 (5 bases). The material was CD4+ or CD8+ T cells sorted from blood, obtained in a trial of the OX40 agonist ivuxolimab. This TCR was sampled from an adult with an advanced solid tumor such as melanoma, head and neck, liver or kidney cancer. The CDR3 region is CASRPGLEGTEAFF. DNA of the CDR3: TGTGCCAGCAGGCCAGGGTTGGAAGGGACTGAAGCTTTCTTT.